These T cell receptor beta chains were read from a single sample in a study of blood T cell repertoires in COVID-19. Assay: immunoSEQ multiplex PCR; the TCRdb copy retains only in-frame clones and omits some. Here the sample spans roughly 180,000 clones, about 86% being singletons. Specimen: peripheral blood. These receptors came from a woman aged 25 to 39 with active or convalescent COVID-19. Both conserved end residues are trimmed from each CDR3. The listing skips clone size in some rows; elsewhere it reads once, few, many or a size class.

j_call | v_call | clone_size | cdr3_aa
TRBJ1-5 | TRBV5-1 | NA | ASLLVVIGNQPQH
TRBJ1-5 | TRBV6-1 | NA | ASSETDRGWQPQH
TRBJ2-7 | TRBV2 | NA | ANAGQGYEQY
TRBJ1-1 | TRBV10-3 | few | AINRQENTEAF
TRBJ2-7 | TRBV4-1 | NA | ASSQETRGYEQY
TRBJ2-2 | TRBV7-8 | NA | ASKVRQGNTGELF
TRBJ1-4 | TRBV2 | NA | ASSDRTGGNEKLF
TRBJ2-1 | TRBV11-2 | NA | ASSLDQYNEQF
TRBJ1-6 | TRBV14 | NA | ASSQGSGTDNSPLH
TRBJ2-1 | TRBV5-4 | NA | ASSLKNRDNEQF
TRBJ2-3 | TRBV5-4 | NA | ASSPGGPPDTQY
TRBJ1-2 | TRBV9 | NA | ASSVVPTDTNYGYT
TRBJ2-7 | TRBV23-1 | NA | ASSQDRYYEQY
TRBJ1-6 | TRBV5-4 | once | ASSLVGDNSPLH
TRBJ2-3 | TRBV25-1 | NA | ASSAMESTDTQY
TRBJ1-1 | TRBV3-1/TRBV3-2 | once | ASSLAPRGTEAF
TRBJ2-5 | TRBV5-4 | NA | ASSPGLLQETQY